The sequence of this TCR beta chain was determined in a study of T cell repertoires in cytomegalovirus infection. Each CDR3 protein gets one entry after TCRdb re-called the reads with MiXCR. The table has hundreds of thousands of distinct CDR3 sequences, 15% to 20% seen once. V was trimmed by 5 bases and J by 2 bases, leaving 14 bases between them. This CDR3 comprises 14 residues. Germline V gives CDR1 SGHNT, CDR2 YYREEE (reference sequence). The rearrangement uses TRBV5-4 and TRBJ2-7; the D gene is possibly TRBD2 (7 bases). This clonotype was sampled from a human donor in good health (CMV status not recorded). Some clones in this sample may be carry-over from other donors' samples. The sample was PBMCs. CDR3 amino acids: CASSPKGGPYEQYF. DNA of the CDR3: TGTGCCAGCAGTCCTAAGGGGGGGCCCTACGAGCAGTACTTC.